The 8 T cell receptor beta chains in this list originate from one sample, sequenced in a study of brain metastases from non-small cell lung cancer. TCRdb's copy holds only in-frame clones and misses some; the assay was immunoSEQ multiplex PCR. The sample carries 2,500 or so clones, around 90% recorded once. The sequencing input was primary lung tumor tissue. The receptors here all came from a donor over 35 with non-small cell lung cancer.

The V and J genes are TRBV14 and TRBJ2-7, with 10 bases lining up with TRBD2. The V and J ends lost 4 bases and 3 bases, in that order; junction bases with no gene match: 6. The germline V gene has CDR1 SGHDN and CDR2 FVKESK. The CDR3 loop spans 15 amino acids. The DNA for the CDR3 is TGTGCCAGCAGCCCAGGACTAGCGGCGAACTACGAGCAGTACTTC. Translation gives CASSPGLAANYEQYF. The whole variable domain, remainder taken from reference TRBV14 and TRBJ2-7, is EAGVTQFPSHSVIEKGQTVTLRCDPISGHDNLYWYRRVMGKEIKFLLHFVKESKQDESGMPNNRFLAERTGGTYSTLKVQPAELEDSGVYFCASSPGLAANYEQYFGPGTRLTVT.

This clone has just one count. The chain carries TRBV6-5 and TRBJ1-6, with TRBD1 as a possible D gene (5 bases). The V gene lost 1 base and the J gene lost 10 bases, with 11 bases spanning the gap. The CDR3 length is 14 residues. CDR1 is MNHEY and CDR2 is SVGAGI in the germline V gene. The chain's CDR3 is CASSYLQGGSPLHF. CDR3 DNA: TGTGCCAGCAGTTACTTGCAGGGTGGGTCACCCCTCCACTTT.

The chain is built from TRBV19 and TRBJ1-1; D is unresolved. V was trimmed by 3 bases and J by 5 bases, leaving 19 bases between them. The CDR3 extends over 16 amino acids. Germline V lookup: CDR1 LNHDA, CDR2 SQIVND (reference sequence). The CDR3 loop reads CASSITFRAPRTEAFF. Written as DNA, the CDR3 is TGTGCCAGTAGTATCACTTTCCGGGCCCCGAGGACTGAAGCTTTCTTT.

This chain joins TRBV20-1 and TRBJ2-5, with a weak D call TRBD1 (6 bases). Trimming stripped 3 bases from V and 5 bases from J, with 16 bases between. The CDR3 is 14 residues long. In germline, CDR1 is DFQATT, CDR2 SNEGSKA (reference sequence). The CDR3 region is CSASFQGFGETQYF. Here the CDR3 DNA reads TGCAGTGCTAGTTTCCAGGGGTTCGGCGAGACCCAGTACTTC.

This chain joins TRBV5-8 and TRBJ1-5, with D possibly TRBD1 on 6 matching bases. Between the trimmed V and J ends, which lost 4 bases and 3 bases, there was a span of 8 bases. Germline CDR1 SGHTS, CDR2 YDEGEE. This CDR3 has 13 residues. The CDR3 here is CASSRDTNQPQHF. As DNA, the CDR3 is TGTGCCAGCAGCCGGGACACCAATCAGCCCCAGCATTTT.

Comment on this clone: In the same sample, other DNA sequences code for this CDR3. V usage is TRBV30 and J usage is TRBJ1-6, with TRBD1 as a possible D gene (5 bases). Trimming pared 0 bases from V and 7 bases from J, leaving 7 bases between. The CDR3 is made up of 13 amino acids. Germline V gene lookup returns CDR1 GTSNPN and CDR2 SVGIG (reference sequence). The DNA for the CDR3 is TGTGCCTGGAGTGTACAGGAGAATTCACCCCTCCACTTT. Residues: CAWSVQENSPLHF.

This clone was counted only a few times. The sample holds other DNA sequences that translate to the same CDR3. This chain links TRBV7-3 with TRBJ2-2; D remains ambiguous. V lost 5 bases to trimming and J lost 2 bases, with 15 bases between them. CDR1 is SGHTA and CDR2 is FQGTGA in the germline V gene. CDR3 length equals 16 residues. CDR3 coding DNA: TGTGCCAGCAGCCCGAGCAAGATAGTTAACACCGGGGAGCTGTTTTTT. Translating gives CASSPSKIVNTGELFF.

The V and J genes are TRBV19 and TRBJ1-4, with no clear D. Germline V gene data show CDR1 as LNHDA and CDR2 as SQIVND (reference sequence). The CDR3 is made up of 14 amino acids. The V gene lost 8 bases and the J gene lost 7 bases, with 17 bases spanning the gap. This CDR3 reads CASLARSSAEKLFF. The DNA for the CDR3 is TGTGCCAGTCTGGCACGGAGTTCGGCTGAAAAACTGTTTTTT.